This T cell receptor beta chain appears in the sequencing data of a study of T cells in Graves' hyperthyroidism and ophthalmopathy. Turning to this clonotype: The conserved final phenylalanine or tryptophan is absent from the CDR3, which likely points to a read error.

Using around 10 ml of fresh peripheral blood, PBMCs were prepared. Germline lookup yields CDR1 LNHDA and CDR2 SQIVND (reference sequence). The CDR3 is 15 residues long. V lost 5 bases, J lost 3 bases, and 15 bases lay in between. TCR beta CDR3 region amplification was performed from RNA transcripts. When the TCR CDR3 underwent first-round RT-PCR, the HTBI primer set was used. MiXCR, applied by TCRdb to the multiplex PCR reads, yields one record per CDR3 protein. The data show about 480,000 distinct CDR3 sequences, approximately 15% seen once. Material: blood. This rearrangement joins TRBV19 to TRBJ2-3; possible D gene TRBD2, 6 bases. The receptor comes from a woman aged 18-35 years with Graves' hyperthyroidism. The CDR3 DNA reads as TGTGCCAGTAGTGCGGGACGGGCCATGACAGATACGCAGTATTCT. It translates to CASSAGRAMTDTQYS.